Presented here are 17 T cell receptor beta chains from one specimen sequenced in a study of blood T cell repertoires in COVID-19. Only in-frame clones appear in the TCRdb table, and some are missing; sequencing was by immunoSEQ multiplex PCR. The table lists hundreds of thousands of clones, about 86% of them singletons. The sequenced sample was PBMCs or T cells enriched from blood (not recorded which). The receptors originated from a woman aged 50 to 60 in a cohort exposed to, infected with or recovered from COVID-19 (not recorded which).

This chain links TRBV5-6 with TRBJ1-3; D gene ambiguous. V lost 0 bases, J lost 2 bases, and 6 bases lay in between. The CDR3 loop spans 14 amino acids. Per germline, CDR1 SGHDT and CDR2 YYEEEE. The CDR3 sequence is CASSLVQPGNTIYF. In DNA form, the CDR3 reads TGTGCCAGCAGCTTGGTACAGCCTGGAAACACCATATATTTT. The whole variable domain, remainder taken from reference TRBV5-6 and TRBJ1-3, is DAGVTQSPTHLIKTRGQQVTLRCSPKSGHDTVSWYQQALGQGPQFIFQYYEEEERQRGNFPDRFSGHQFPNYSSELNVNALLLGDSALYLCASSLVQPGNTIYFGEGSWLTVV.

V is TRBV4-3 and J is TRBJ2-5; 13 nucleotides line up with TRBD2. The CDR3 is 16 residues long. Germline V CDR1 and CDR2: LGHNA, YSLEER. V lost 1 base, J lost 2 bases, and 1 base stayed unmatched. CDR3 DNA: TGCGCCAGCAGCCAAGGACTAGCGGGGGGACAAGAGACCCAGTACTTC. Translated, it gives CASSQGLAGGQETQYF.

This chain joins TRBV5-1 and TRBJ2-7; no firm D call. Trimming took off 3 bases at V and 4 bases at J, with 5 bases between the two ends. CDR1 and CDR2 (germline): SGHRS, YFSETQ. The CDR3 runs 11 residues. The CDR3 protein is CASSSEYEQYF. Written as DNA, the CDR3 is TGCGCCAGCAGCTCCGAGTACGAGCAGTACTTC.

The chain joins TRBV14 to TRBJ2-5; TRBD2 matches 12 bases. Trimming at V came to 2 bases and at J to 5 bases, leaving 3 bases not matched to a gene. Per the germline V gene, CDR1 is SGHDN and CDR2 is FVKESK. The CDR3 sequence is 15 residues long. The CDR3 sequence is CASSQRLAGVETQYF. For the CDR3, the DNA is TGTGCCAGCAGCCAAAGACTAGCGGGGGTGGAGACCCAGTACTTC.

CDR3 protein: CATNTFVVGLGHYEQYF. The CDR3 DNA follows: TGTGCCACCAATACGTTCGTAGTTGGACTAGGGCACTACGAGCAGTACTTC. This chain uses TRBV28 with TRBJ2-7, with 7 positions matching TRBD2. Germline V gives CDR1 MDHEN, CDR2 SYDVKM. There are 17 residues in the CDR3. Trimming cost V 10 bases and J 3 bases; bases outside gene matches: 21.

The CDR3 region is CASSYGGRGLLVQHF. The CDR3 bases are TGTGCCAGCAGTTACGGTGGCAGGGGCCTGCTCGTCCAGCATTTT. The rearrangement joins TRBV6-6 to TRBJ1-5; D is perhaps TRBD1 (6 bases). This CDR3 spans 15 amino acids. CDR1 MNHNY and CDR2 SVGAGI come from the germline V gene (reference sequence). The V end lost 2 bases, the J end lost 12 bases, and 20 bases lay between the germline ends.

The J gene is TRBJ2-7, the V gene TRBV18, with D perhaps matching TRBD1 (6 bases). Trimming left V 6 bases short and J 0 bases short, with 15 bases between. Per the germline V gene, CDR1 is KGHSH and CDR2 is LQKENI. This CDR3 region has 15 residues. The CDR3 sequence is CASSTSLGGSYEQYF. The CDR3 nucleotides are TGTGCCAGCTCGACCAGCTTAGGGGGCTCCTACGAGCAGTACTTC.

V usage is TRBV27 and J usage is TRBJ2-7; the match to TRBD2 covers 10 bases. This CDR3 comprises 14 residues. Germline V lookup: CDR1 MNHEY, CDR2 SMNVEV (reference sequence). After removal of 0 bases from V and 5 bases from J, the junction contained 1 base not matched to a gene. The CDR3 DNA reads TGTGCCAGCAGTTTATCCACTAGCGGGGACGAGCAGTACTTC. As protein: CASSLSTSGDEQYF.

J is TRBJ2-7 and V is TRBV18; D gene uncertain. The CDR3 sequence is 12 residues long. Germline CDR1 is KGHSH and CDR2 is LQKENI. The germline V and J ends were trimmed by 4 bases and 7 bases, with 11 bases remaining between them. CDR3 nucleotide sequence: TGTGCCAGCTCACTAGCTACGGTGGAGCAGTACTTC. Protein: CASSLATVEQYF.

The chain links TRBV5-1 to TRBJ2-7; D is possibly TRBD1 (5 bases). Trimming took off 1 base at V and 2 bases at J, with 7 bases between the two ends. Germline CDR1 reads SGHRS; CDR2 reads YFSETQ. CDR3 size: 13 residues. In DNA, the CDR3 is TGCGCCAGCAGCTTGCAGGGTACCTACGAGCAGTACTTC. Translating it yields CASSLQGTYEQYF.

The chain couples TRBV5-1 to TRBJ2-2, with 8 bases identical to TRBD2. J was trimmed by 3 bases and V by 0 bases; bases with no gene match: 7. CDR3 size: 17 residues. Per germline, CDR1 SGHRS and CDR2 YFSETQ. CDR3 sequence reads: CASSLGPRGGDTGELFF. CDR3 coding DNA: TGCGCCAGCAGCTTGGGGCCCCGGGGGGGAGACACCGGGGAGCTGTTTTTT.

The count of this clone is one. The chain is built from TRBV5-5 and TRBJ1-3; unclear D gene. Germline V lookup: CDR1 SGHKS, CDR2 YYEKEE (reference sequence). V was shortened by 4 bases and J by 0 bases, with 11 bases between the two germline ends. This CDR3 is 15 amino acids long. CDR3 coding DNA: TGTGCCAGCAGCCGCGAACAGAACTCTGGAAACACCATATATTTT. Encoded protein: CASSREQNSGNTIYF.

V usage is TRBV28 and J usage is TRBJ1-1, with a tentative D call TRBD1 (6 bases). In germline, CDR1 is MDHEN, CDR2 SYDVKM. V lost 8 bases to trimming and J lost 1 base, with 14 bases between them. The CDR3 runs 14 residues. Here the CDR3 DNA reads TGTGCCAGCGCCCCAGGCAGGGGGAACACTGAAGCTTTCTTT. Encoded protein: CASAPGRGNTEAFF.

The rearrangement joins TRBV5-5 to TRBJ1-2; D gene unclear. This CDR3 region has 16 residues. CDR1 SGHKS and CDR2 YYEKEE come from the germline V gene (reference sequence). V was pared by 1 base and J by 4 bases, with 17 bases between. CDR3 bases: TGTGCCAGCAGCTTGAGTGGCGCGGAAGCATTCTATGGCTACACCTTC. Protein product: CASSLSGAEAFYGYTF.

The gene calls are TRBV18 and TRBJ2-1; 7 nucleotides match TRBD1. The CDR3 has 12 residues. CDR1 is KGHSH and CDR2 is LQKENI in the germline V gene. Trimming took 1 base from V and 10 from J; bases not matched to a gene: 1. The chain's CDR3 is CASSPRDREQFF. CDR3 nucleotides: TGTGCCAGCTCACCACGGGACAGAGAGCAGTTCTTC. Looking up the rest from reference TRBV18 and TRBJ2-1 gives the full variable domain: NAGVMQNPRHLVRRRGQEARLRCSPMKGHSHVYWYRQLPEEGLKFMVYLQKENIIDESGMPKERFSAEFPKEGPSILRIQQVVRGDSAAYFCASSPRDREQFFGPGTRLTVL.

The chain has TRBV7-6 and TRBJ1-6, with D tentatively TRBD1 (6 bases). The CDR3 consists of 16 residues. V was clipped by 7 bases and J by 10 bases, with 23 bases between them. Germline V gene sequence: CDR1 SGHVS, CDR2 FNYEAQ. The CDR3 reads CASNPTSTGSGSPLHF. The CDR3 nucleotides read TGTGCCAGCAACCCGACGTCGACAGGATCGGGATCACCCCTCCACTTT.

The rearrangement joins TRBV7-2 to TRBJ2-1, with 7 bases aligning to TRBD1. V was clipped by 4 bases and J by 8 bases; unmatched bases: 11. This CDR3 is built from 15 residues. Germline V lookup: CDR1 SGHTA, CDR2 FQGNSA. Written as DNA, the CDR3 is TGTGCCAGCAGCTACTTTGGACAGGTGGCCGATGAGCAGTTCTTC. Translation: CASSYFGQVADEQFF. The variable domain in full, with the rest retrieved from reference TRBV7-2 and TRBJ2-1, is GAGVSQSPSNKVTEKGKDVELRCDPISGHTALYWYRQSLGQGLEFLIYFQGNSAPDKSGLPSDRFSAERTGGSVSTLTIQRTQQEDSAVYLCASSYFGQVADEQFFGPGTRLTVL.